The 30 T cell receptor beta chains presented below share a single source sample, sequenced in a study of T cells in Graves' hyperthyroidism and ophthalmopathy. Regions amplified from RNA transcripts were the TCR beta CDR3 regions. HTBI primers were the set used in a first-round RT-PCR of the TCR CDR3. Via MiXCR, TCRdb re-called the multiplex PCR reads, giving one row per CDR3 protein. The sample records 110,000 to 150,000 distinct CDR3 sequences, approximately 20% being singletons. Sequencing was carried out using blood. Receptors were obtained from a woman between 50 and 59 years old with Graves' hyperthyroidism that later progressed to Graves' ophthalmopathy.

The V and J genes are TRBV24-1 and TRBJ2-1; TRBD2 matches at 13 bases. Germline V CDR1 and CDR2: KGHDR, SFDVKD. CDR3 length: 17 residues. The junction had 4 bases not matched to a gene; V was cut back by 2 bases and J by 4 bases. The CDR3 nucleotides read TGTGCCACCAGTGATTCCTGGACTAGCGGGAGATACAATGAGCAGTTCTTC. It specifies CATSDSWTSGRYNEQFF.

As for this clonotype: Being one base from a much bigger clone, this may be a read error. J is TRBJ1-1 and V is TRBV19; no definite D call. V shed 5 bases and J shed 4 bases, with 14 bases lying between them. CDR1 LNHDA and CDR2 SQIVND come from the germline V gene (reference sequence). The CDR3 contains 14 residues. In DNA form, the CDR3 reads TGTGCCAGTAGTTTGAACGGGGTGAGCACTGAAGCTTTCTTT. Amino acid sequence: CASSLNGVSTEAFF. The full variable domain, its missing parts supplied by reference TRBV19 and TRBJ1-1, is DGGITQSPKYLFRKEGQNVTLSCEQNLNHDAMYWYRQDPGQGLRLIYYSQIVNDFQKGDIAEGYSVSREKKESFPLTVTSAQKNPTAFYLCASSLNGVSTEAFFGQGTRLTVV.

This clonotype was seen more than once but under ten times. The chain links TRBV12-3 or TRBV12-4 to TRBJ2-7; 7 nucleotides line up with TRBD1. The CDR3 contains 13 residues. Trimming at V came to 7 bases and at J to 3 bases, leaving 6 bases not matched to a gene. The CDR3, as DNA: TGTGCCAGCAAACGGACAGGAGGCTACGAGCAGTACTTC. Amino acids: CASKRTGGYEQYF.

This rearrangement joins TRBV7-2 to TRBJ2-7, with D possibly being TRBD1 (5 bases). The V end lost 7 bases, the J end lost 2 bases, and 18 bases lay between the germline ends. This CDR3 region has 15 residues. CDR1 and CDR2 from the germline V gene are SGHTA and FQGNSA. The CDR3 reads CASTGPRSGPYEQYF. In DNA form, the CDR3 reads TGTGCCAGCACGGGTCCGAGATCAGGGCCCTACGAGCAGTACTTC. Combining the CDR3 with reference TRBV7-2 and TRBJ2-7 gives the whole variable domain GAGVSQSPSNKVTEKGKDVELRCDPISGHTALYWYRQSLGQGLEFLIYFQGNSAPDKSGLPSDRFSAERTGGSVSTLTIQRTQQEDSAVYLCASTGPRSGPYEQYFGPGTRLTVT.

This chain joins TRBV20-1 and TRBJ1-2; D not resolved. The germline V gene has CDR1 DFQATT and CDR2 SNEGSKA (reference sequence). The CDR3 has 13 amino acids. V lost 3 bases to trimming and J lost 0 bases, with 8 bases between them. This CDR3 reads CSAREGTNYGYTF. In nucleotides, the CDR3 is TGCAGTGCTAGGGAAGGCACTAACTATGGCTACACCTTC.

This clonotype occurred many times. The CDR3 DNA follows: TGTGCCAGCAGCCCATGGGACGGATACTACGAGCAGTACTTC. Translation: CASSPWDGYYEQYF. The chain is built from TRBV5-6 and TRBJ2-7; perhaps D is TRBD1 or TRBD2 (5 bases each). Germline CDR1 is SGHDT and CDR2 is YYEEEE. V was clipped by 4 bases and J by 3 bases, with 14 bases between them. The CDR3 is made up of 14 amino acids.

This rearrangement joins TRBV30 to TRBJ2-2; D possibly matches TRBD1 or TRBD2 (5 bases each). The CDR3 contains 17 residues. Per germline, CDR1 GTSNPN and CDR2 SVGIG (reference sequence). Trimming took 1 base from V and 6 from J, leaving 21 bases between them. CDR3 residues: CAWSGVLRGVMAGELFF. As DNA, the CDR3 is TGTGCCTGGAGTGGGGTCTTGAGGGGAGTTATGGCCGGGGAGCTGTTTTTT.

This clonotype showed up many times. The rearrangement uses TRBV29-1 and TRBJ2-7; D may be TRBD1 or TRBD2 (5 bases each). V lost 4 bases, J lost 0 bases, and 25 bases lay in between. Per the germline V gene, CDR1 is SQVTM and CDR2 is ANQGSEA. This CDR3 has 18 amino acids. CDR3 residues: CSVVYRRPGPTNSYEQYF. For the CDR3, the DNA is TGCAGCGTTGTCTACCGCCGACCGGGACCCACCAACTCCTACGAGCAGTACTTC.

This clonotype was counted between two and nine times. CDR3 protein: CAWSLIGTSGGEKLFF. CDR3 nucleotide sequence: TGTGCCTGGAGTTTAATTGGGACTTCTGGGGGTGAAAAACTGTTTTTT. This chain joins TRBV30 and TRBJ1-4; TRBD1 is a possible D gene (5 bases). Per the germline V gene, CDR1 is GTSNPN and CDR2 is SVGIG (reference sequence). This CDR3 comprises 16 residues. The V gene lost 2 bases and the J gene lost 7 bases, with 20 bases spanning the gap.

Details on this clonotype: A much larger clone is a single base away; this may be a read error. The V gene is TRBV5-6, the J gene TRBJ2-7, with D possibly being TRBD2 (5 bases). Germline V lookup: CDR1 SGHDT, CDR2 YYEEEE. V lost 4 bases to trimming and J lost 7 bases, with 21 bases between them. The CDR3 has 15 residues. CDR3 DNA: TGTGCCAGCAGCGTTTCGGGGATCACAGCAGGAGAGCAGTACTTC. This codes for CASSVSGITAGEQYF.

This clonotype has ten or more counts. This chain joins TRBV7-3 and TRBJ2-3; D might be TRBD2 (5 bases). The germline gives CDR1 SGHTA, CDR2 FQGTGA. Trimming shortened V by 5 bases and J by 0 bases, and 15 bases separated the two germline ends. The CDR3 totals 16 residues. CDR3 sequence: CASSPRTGRSTDTQYF. CDR3 nucleotides: TGTGCCAGCAGCCCTCGAACGGGAAGGAGCACAGATACGCAGTATTTT.

A note on this clonotype: This may come from a read error, since a much larger clone is one base off. The CDR3 DNA reads TGTGCCTGGAGTTGGGACAGGGCCTCGAACACCAGGGAGCTGTTTTTT. Translated, it gives CAWSWDRASNTRELFF. The V and J genes are TRBV30 and TRBJ2-2, with 9 bases lining up with TRBD1. Germline values: CDR1 GTSNPN, CDR2 SVGIG (reference sequence). This CDR3 contains 16 residues.

V usage is TRBV27 and J usage is TRBJ1-1; a possible D gene is TRBD1 (5 bases). Per the germline V gene, CDR1 is MNHEY and CDR2 is SMNVEV (reference sequence). This CDR3 region has 14 residues. Trimming took 2 bases from V and 8 from J, leaving 15 bases between them. The CDR3 DNA follows: TGTGCCAGCAGTTTAGTCAGGGCGGCCAGGGAAGCTTTCTTT. Translating it yields CASSLVRAAREAFF.

The chain combines TRBV12-3 or TRBV12-4 with TRBJ2-5; 9 bases map to TRBD2. Unmatched junction bases numbered 7, after V lost 6 bases and J lost 5 bases. The CDR3 is made up of 14 amino acids. For the CDR3, the DNA is TGTGCCAGCAGCCGCGGGACTAGCATGGAGACCCAGTACTTC. Its translation is CASSRGTSMETQYF.

The chain has TRBV28 and TRBJ2-3; 11 bases are shared with TRBD2. CDR3 length equals 14 residues. CDR1 MDHEN and CDR2 SYDVKM come from the germline V gene. V lost 6 bases to trimming and J lost 6 bases; unmatched junction nucleotides: 5. CDR3 loop: CASRLAGDGDTQYF. The CDR3 DNA reads TGTGCCAGCAGACTAGCGGGAGATGGGGATACGCAGTATTTT.

This clonotype was observed at least ten times. The gene calls are TRBV27 and TRBJ1-2, with no clear D. The CDR3 is 14 residues long. Germline CDR1 is MNHEY and CDR2 is SMNVEV (reference sequence). V was clipped by 6 bases and J by 8 bases, with 19 bases between them. CDR3 nucleotide sequence: TGTGCCAGCAGCCCCCGAAGTGATGCACAGGGCTACACCTTC. As protein: CASSPRSDAQGYTF.

This clonotype was picked up a small number of times. The chain joins TRBV29-1 to TRBJ1-1; the match to TRBD1 covers 8 bases. Germline V CDR1 and CDR2: SQVTM, ANQGSEA. The CDR3 is 14 amino acids. J was trimmed by 5 bases and V by 6 bases; bases with no gene match: 11. The CDR3 spells CSVVTTGEVTEAFF. The CDR3, as DNA: TGCAGCGTCGTCACGACAGGGGAGGTGACTGAAGCTTTCTTT.

Notes on this clonotype: A much larger clone differs from this one at a single base, so this may be a read error. V gene TRBV6-2 or TRBV6-3 combines with J gene TRBJ2-1, with a possible D match to TRBD2 (5 bases). Germline V gives CDR1 MNHEY, CDR2 SVGEGT. The CDR3 covers 11 residues. CDR3 bases: TGTGTCTCTGAGCGGTACAATGAGCAGTTCTTC. It is translated as CVSERYNEQFF.

About this clonotype: Being one base from a much bigger clone, this may be a read error. The V call is TRBV7-9, the J call TRBJ2-1; TRBD1 or TRBD2 may be the D gene (5 bases each). Germline CDR1 and CDR2: SEHNR and FQNEAQ (reference sequence). This CDR3 contains 14 residues. CDR3 residues: CACSLAGTHNEQFF. The CDR3 bases are TGTGCCTGCAGCTTAGCCGGGACCCACAATGAGCAGTTCTTC.

On this clonotype itself: Given a much more abundant clone one base away, this may be a read error. This sequence joins TRBV28 and TRBJ2-2; D might be TRBD1 or TRBD2, each matching 6 bases. The CDR3 is made up of 14 amino acids. Germline V gene sequence: CDR1 MDHEN, CDR2 SYDVKM. This CDR3 is CASSSAGAGGEPFF. The CDR3 nucleotides read TGTGCCAGCAGTTCCGCAGGGGCGGGCGGGGAGCCGTTTTTT.

This clonotype was picked up a small number of times. The gene calls are TRBV5-4 and TRBJ2-4, with TRBD2 matching over 10 bases. In germline, CDR1 is SGHNT, CDR2 YYREEE (reference sequence). The CDR3 totals 14 residues. The V gene end was trimmed by 2 bases and the J gene end by 8 bases; junction bases not matched to a gene: 4. This CDR3 reads CASSFQAGGDIQYF. CDR3 sequence (DNA): TGTGCCAGCAGCTTTCAAGCGGGAGGGGACATTCAGTACTTC.

This clonotype was counted many times. The V gene is TRBV19, the J gene TRBJ1-5, with 12 bases identical to TRBD1. This CDR3 is built from 17 residues. Germline V gene lookup returns CDR1 LNHDA and CDR2 SQIVND (reference sequence). Trimming at V came to 6 bases and at J to 3 bases, leaving 9 bases not matched to a gene. The chain's CDR3 is CASSSGTGGANNQPQHF. The CDR3 DNA reads TGTGCCAGTAGCTCCGGGACAGGGGGCGCGAACAATCAGCCCCAGCATTTT.

The chain employs TRBV14 and TRBJ2-3; 14 nucleotides agree with TRBD2. The germline V gene has CDR1 SGHDN and CDR2 FVKESK. Unmatched junction bases numbered 0, after V lost 3 bases and J lost 1 base. The CDR3 has 16 amino acids. For the CDR3, the DNA is TGTGCCAGCAGCCAGACTAGCGGGAGGGGCACAGATACGCAGTATTTT. Its protein product is CASSQTSGRGTDTQYF.

The table lists this clonotype with many counts. The gene calls are TRBV20-1 and TRBJ1-1; D unresolved. Germline V gene sequence: CDR1 DFQATT, CDR2 SNEGSKA (reference sequence). The CDR3 loop spans 12 amino acids. V was clipped by 3 bases and J by 7 bases, with 12 bases between them. The DNA for the CDR3 is TGCAGTGCTAGGACTGGCACCTTTGAAGCTTTCTTT. This sequence encodes CSARTGTFEAFF.

The chain recombines TRBV5-1 with TRBJ2-1; D may be TRBD1 (6 bases). Germline V gene lookup returns CDR1 SGHRS and CDR2 YFSETQ. The V gene lost 4 bases and the J gene lost 1 base, with 15 bases spanning the gap. CDR3 size: 16 residues. The CDR3 here is CASSRSGTISYNEQFF. The CDR3 DNA is TGCGCCAGCAGCCGATCCGGGACAATATCCTACAATGAGCAGTTCTTC.

This clonotype was detected many times. The gene calls are TRBV2 and TRBJ1-1; tentatively, D is TRBD1 (6 bases). CDR3 length equals 12 residues. Germline V gives CDR1 SNHLY, CDR2 FYNNEI. V gave up 6 bases and J gave up 8 bases, with 13 bases separating them. This CDR3 is CASRADRSEAFF. Written as DNA, the CDR3 is TGTGCCAGCAGAGCCGACAGGAGCGAAGCTTTCTTT.

This clonotype was counted many times. This chain connects TRBV6-6 to TRBJ1-2; 10 bases are shared with TRBD1. This CDR3 has 15 amino acids. V shed 0 bases, J shed 4 bases, and the junction held 2 bases outside the gene matches. The germline V gene has CDR1 MNHNY and CDR2 SVGAGI (reference sequence). The CDR3 sequence is CASSYSGTGAYGYTF. The CDR3 DNA reads TGTGCCAGCAGTTACTCCGGGACAGGGGCCTATGGCTACACCTTC.

The chain joins TRBV20-1 to TRBJ2-5, with D tentatively TRBD2 (6 bases). The ends were cut back, 0 bases at V and 0 bases at J, with 11 bases in the middle. This CDR3 contains 15 residues. Germline CDR1 reads DFQATT; CDR2 reads SNEGSKA (reference sequence). CDR3 in amino acids: CSARDLAGNQETQYF. In DNA form, the CDR3 reads TGCAGTGCTAGAGATCTCGCGGGGAACCAAGAGACCCAGTACTTC.

This clonotype showed up many times. The chain carries TRBV2 and TRBJ1-1; 7 nucleotides match TRBD1. The V gene's germline CDR1 is SNHLY and CDR2 FYNNEI. Losses at the gene ends were 6 bases for V and 0 bases for J; bases not matched to a gene: 4. This CDR3 is built from 14 residues. The CDR3 is CASSLTGVNTEAFF. The CDR3 DNA follows: TGTGCCAGCAGCCTTACAGGGGTGAACACTGAAGCTTTCTTT.

This clonotype was seen a few times. This chain joins TRBV6-2 or TRBV6-3 and TRBJ2-5; 12 bases agree with TRBD2. Unmatched junction bases numbered 11, after V lost 5 bases and J lost 1 base. The CDR3 has 18 residues. The V gene's germline CDR1 is MNHEY and CDR2 SVGEGT. CDR3 amino acids: CASSDGTSGLYFQETQYF. CDR3 bases: TGTGCCAGCAGTGATGGGACTAGCGGGCTATACTTCCAAGAGACCCAGTACTTC.